This T cell receptor beta chain was captured by sequencing in a study of long-term antiretroviral therapy in people with HIV. Overall study results and limits: No data on ART adherence, viral resistance or therapy changes. Repertoires in HIV (unlike those of controls) had narrower CDR3 length ranges.

This CDR3 spans 15 amino acids. Germline values: CDR1 MGHDK, CDR2 SYGVNS. Trimming removed 1 base from V and 1 base from J, with 10 bases in between. This clone came up once. As yet, its antigen is unknown. Samples were assayed with immunoSEQ v3.0 at survey level. The sequencing target was about 35,000-55,000 T-cell genomes per sample. Sequencing was performed with immunoSEQ multiplex PCR; in TCRdb, only in-frame clones are kept and a portion is missing. The sample has more than 15,000 clones, over 75% seen once. The sequence derives from a middle-aged woman with HIV. This specimen consisted of unsorted PBMCs, obtained at the start of antiretroviral therapy, before treatment. This chain uses TRBV25-1 with TRBJ1-1; D is undetermined. This CDR3 reads CASSESGRSNTEAFF. The DNA for the CDR3 is TGTGCCAGCAGTGAATCCGGCAGATCGAACACTGAAGCTTTCTTT.